These T cell receptor beta chains were read from a single sample in a study of tumor-infiltrating lymphocytes in primary liver carcinoma. TCRdb reanalysed the multiplex PCR reads using MiXCR and keeps one entry per CDR3 protein. This sample carries approximately 210,000 distinct CDR3 sequences, approximately 64% of them seen once, and the ten largest clones take about 7.1%. Sequenced sample: peripheral blood. These receptors were taken from a woman aged 55-75 years with primary liver carcinoma and hepatitis B virus infection. Both conserved end residues are part of each CDR3. The D gene is left open where the match is weak. Clone size is shown for a subset of rows, as once, few, many or a class of expanded clone.

D gene	clone size	J gene	V gene	CDR3 DNA	CDR3 protein
TRBD1	NA	TRBJ2-3	TRBV30	TGTGCCTGGTGCAGACAGGGGTCGGGCACAGATAGGCAGTATTTT	CAWCRQGSGTDRQYF
NA	few	TRBJ1-1	TRBV25-1	TGTGCCAGCAGTGAAAAGGGTTTCCCTGAAGCTTTCTTT	CASSEKGFPEAFF
NA	few	TRBJ2-2	TRBV7-8	TGTGCCAGTTCGACCACGAACACCGGGGAGCTGTTTTTT	CASSTTNTGELFF
TRBD1	NA	TRBJ2-1	TRBV5-1	TGCGCCAGCAGCTTGGAAGGGGGCCAGTTCTTC	CASSLEGGQFF
TRBD1	medium-sized	TRBJ2-7	TRBV11-2	TGTGCCAGCAGCTTTAAGGGACAGGCGACCTACGAGCAGTACTTC	CASSFKGQATYEQYF
NA	many	TRBJ2-7	TRBV4-1	TGCGCCAGCAGCCAAGGGTCGGGTAGCGTCTACGAGCAGTACTTC	CASSQGSGSVYEQYF
NA	NA	TRBJ1-2	TRBV11-1	TGTGCCAGCAGCCCTACAGGGATACATGGATACACCTTC	CASSPTGIHGYTF
TRBD2	NA	TRBJ2-7	TRBV11-2	TGTGCCGGCAGCTTAGGTGCGGGAGGTGGCTATGAGCAGTACTTC	CAGSLGAGGGYEQYF
NA	many	TRBJ2-3	TRBV6-7	TGTGCCAGCAGTTACCCCACGATCACAGATACGCAGTATTTT	CASSYPTITDTQYF
NA	many	TRBJ1-5	TRBV7-8	TGTGCCAGCAGCCTTTTGCCGGGCAGAACAAATCAGCCCCAGCATTTT	CASSLLPGRTNQPQHF
NA	NA	TRBJ2-7	TRBV5-1	TGCGCCAGCAGCTCCTCGATAGGTAGCAGGAGCTACGAGCAGTACTTC	CASSSSIGSRSYEQYF
TRBD2	NA	TRBJ2-1	TRBV11-2	TGTGCCAGCAGCTCAGACGGGAGGGGGAATGAGCAGTTCTTC	CASSSDGRGNEQFF
TRBD1	NA	TRBJ1-6	TRBV11-3	TGTGCCAGCGGCCCAACACGGGACAGCGATAATTCACCCCTCCACTTT	CASGPTRDSDNSPLHF